The clone carrying this T cell receptor (beta chain) appeared many times. TCRdb fed the PCR reads into MiXCR, producing one record per CDR3 protein. This sample has under 25,000 distinct CDR3 sequences, with around half found just once. This sample is drawn from a study of CD4 and CD8 cells across lung adenocarcinoma regions. This CDR3 has 15 residues. The germline gives CDR1 SGHTA, CDR2 FQGTGA. Donors had localized lung adenocarcinoma, a non-small cell lung cancer. This chain joins TRBV7-3 and TRBJ2-5; the D gene is possibly TRBD2 (6 bases). The tail of the sequence fits TRBJ2-7 better, so the J call may be wrong. Material: CD8+ T cells from the center of a lung tumor. The clonotype originates from a female donor with lung adenocarcinoma. The CD4 and CD8 labels of this study may be unreliable. As DNA, the CDR3 is TGTGCCAGGAGAACCCAGGGCATGGGGGGCTACGAGCAGTACTTC. This gives the protein CARRTQGMGGYEQYF.